The 30 T cell receptor beta chains given below trace back to one sample, sequenced in a study of blood T cell repertoires in COVID-19. TCRdb's table, derived via immunoSEQ multiplex PCR, lists solely in-frame clones and lacks some. The sample yields some 200,000 clones, under 90% seen once. The sample taken for sequencing was peripheral blood. Receptors were obtained from a woman older than 75 with COVID-19, enrolled during active disease.

The chain has TRBV3-1 (or the pseudogene TRBV3-2) and TRBJ1-2; D not certain. V was shortened by 1 base and J by 3 bases, with 6 bases between the two germline ends. CDR3 size: 13 residues. Germline V gene data show CDR1 as LGHDT and CDR2 as YNNKEL (reference sequence). The DNA of the CDR3 is TGTGCCAGCAGCCAAGCGGGTCACTATGGCTACACCTTC. Residues: CASSQAGHYGYTF.

V is TRBV3-1 (or the pseudogene TRBV3-2) and J is TRBJ1-1; TRBD1 aligns across 8 bases. In germline, CDR1 is LGHDT, CDR2 YNNKEL (reference sequence). This CDR3 has 16 residues. Unmatched junction bases numbered 17, after V lost 4 bases and J lost 10 bases. Here the CDR3 DNA reads TGTGCCAGCAGCCCTCCGACAGGGGAGGGGGTAGGACCAGCTTTCTTT. Its translation: CASSPPTGEGVGPAFF.

This clone was observed a handful of times. This sequence joins TRBV18 and TRBJ2-1, with TRBD2 matching 9 bases. Trimming at V came to 1 base and at J to 7 bases, leaving 5 bases not matched to a gene. This CDR3 spans 15 amino acids. Germline V lookup: CDR1 KGHSH, CDR2 LQKENI. The CDR3 DNA follows: TGTGCCAGCTCACCACGTAGCGGGGGAGGGAATGAGCAGTTCTTC. Amino acids: CASSPRSGGGNEQFF.

Concerning this clone itself: The germline gene is not matched at one end of the junction; a read error may be the cause. The rearrangement uses TRBV7-2 and TRBJ1-2, with D perhaps TRBD1 (5 bases). The germline gives CDR1 SGHTA, CDR2 FQGNSA. The CDR3 length is 14 residues. In DNA, the CDR3 is TGTGCCAGCAGCTTAAGTGTACAGGTCTATGGCTATACCTTC. Amino acids: CASSLSVQVYGYTF.

Only one count was recorded for this clone. Other nucleotide sequences from this sample produce the same CDR3. The chain links TRBV9 to TRBJ1-1, with 11 bases aligning to TRBD1. Germline V lookup: CDR1 SGDLS, CDR2 YYNGEE. V lost 0 bases to trimming and J lost 3 bases; unmatched junction nucleotides: 1. The CDR3 totals 15 residues. CDR3 sequence reads: CASSVAGQGDTEAFF. As DNA, the CDR3 is TGTGCCAGCAGCGTAGCGGGACAGGGGGACACTGAAGCTTTCTTT.

The gene calls are TRBV28 and TRBJ2-7; D may be TRBD1 (5 bases). Between the trimmed V and J ends, which lost 3 bases and 3 bases, there was a span of 15 bases. The CDR3 length is 15 residues. In germline, CDR1 is MDHEN, CDR2 SYDVKM. The CDR3 reads CASSFGSGRFYEQYF. DNA for the CDR3: TGTGCCAGCAGTTTTGGGTCAGGGCGATTCTACGAGCAGTACTTC.

This clone has ten or more counts. The V and J genes are TRBV19 and TRBJ2-7; D is possibly TRBD2 (5 bases). The V gene lost 5 bases and the J gene lost 4 bases, with 12 bases spanning the gap. Per germline, CDR1 LNHDA and CDR2 SQIVND (reference sequence). The CDR3 length is 13 residues. Written as DNA, the CDR3 is TGTGCCAGTAGTCGGACTCACATTTACGAGCAGTACTTC. Protein sequence: CASSRTHIYEQYF.

DNA of the CDR3: TGTGCCAGCAGTTTAGTGCCTAACTATGGCTACACCTTC. It yields the protein CASSLVPNYGYTF. J is TRBJ1-2 and V is TRBV6-5; D gene unclear. Looked up from germline, CDR1 is MNHEY and CDR2 is SVGAGI. The V end lost 4 bases, the J end lost 0 bases, and 6 bases lay between the germline ends. The CDR3 totals 13 residues.

The chain links TRBV18 to TRBJ2-5; perhaps TRBD2 as D (5 bases). The CDR3 is 11 residues long. Germline V gene data show CDR1 as KGHSH and CDR2 as LQKENI. Between the trimmed V and J ends, which lost 6 bases and 7 bases, there was a span of 9 bases. DNA for the CDR3: TGTGCCAGCTCGGCCCGGGGGACCCAGTACTTC. Protein sequence: CASSARGTQYF.

The chain recombines TRBV2 with TRBJ2-3; 9 positions agree with TRBD1. The CDR3 is 14 amino acids. CDR1 and CDR2 from the germline V gene are SNHLY and FYNNEI. J was trimmed by 6 bases and V by 3 bases; bases with no gene match: 4. As DNA, the CDR3 is TGTGCCAGCAGTGAGGACAGGGGTAGGGATACGCAGTATTTT. Translating gives CASSEDRGRDTQYF.

The chain is built from TRBV27 and TRBJ1-3; D gene uncertain. The CDR3 sequence is 15 residues long. V gave up 2 bases and J gave up 0 bases, with 8 bases separating them. The V gene's germline CDR1 is MNHEY and CDR2 SMNVEV (reference sequence). Written as DNA, the CDR3 is TGTGCCAGCAGTTTAGACGGGGTCTCTGGAAACACCATATATTTT. Translation: CASSLDGVSGNTIYF.

The CDR3 nucleotides are TGTGCCAGCAGCCCCACAGGACAGGGTAGAATAGATACGCAGTATTTT. Protein: CASSPTGQGRIDTQYF. The chain carries TRBV9 and TRBJ2-3; 8 bases are shared with TRBD1. Losses at the gene ends were 4 bases for V and 5 bases for J; bases not matched to a gene: 12. The CDR3 covers 16 residues. Per germline, CDR1 SGDLS and CDR2 YYNGEE.

The chain combines TRBV5-6 with TRBJ2-5; D is unclear. Germline CDR1 SGHDT, CDR2 YYEEEE. Trimming cost V 5 bases and J 7 bases, with 18 bases left between them. The CDR3 has 14 amino acids. The CDR3 nucleotides read TGTGCCAGCAGACCCGACTCGGGTTTTGGGACCCAGTACTTC. This codes for CASRPDSGFGTQYF.

This clone was detected only once. The CDR3 nucleotides read TGTGCCAGCAGTAGTCTCCGGAGGAACCAGCCCCAGCATTTT. Encoded protein: CASSSLRRNQPQHF. The chain carries TRBV6-5 and TRBJ1-5; D gene uncertain. V shed 5 bases and J shed 7 bases, with 15 bases lying between them. CDR1 is MNHEY, CDR2 SVGAGI, per germline. The CDR3 covers 14 residues.

The chain is built from TRBV10-3 and TRBJ1-2, with D perhaps TRBD1 (5 bases). The CDR3 covers 13 residues. Germline CDR1 reads ENHRY; CDR2 reads SYGVKD. V dropped 8 bases and J dropped 13 bases, with 23 bases sitting between them. As DNA, the CDR3 is TGTGCCATCCCGGACAAGGCCCTCAGTGGTAGCACCTTC. Translating it yields CAIPDKALSGSTF.

The gene calls are TRBV19 and TRBJ2-1, with D perhaps matching TRBD2 (5 bases). The V gene's germline CDR1 is LNHDA and CDR2 SQIVND (reference sequence). This CDR3 region has 16 residues. Trimming cost V 3 bases and J 0 bases, with 12 bases left between them. The CDR3 DNA sequence: TGTGCCAGTAGTATCTACAGCGGAAGCTCCTACAATGAGCAGTTCTTC. Protein: CASSIYSGSSYNEQFF.

This chain uses TRBV5-6 with TRBJ1-2; the match to TRBD1 covers 8 bases. Per the germline V gene, CDR1 is SGHDT and CDR2 is YYEEEE. The V segment lost 2 bases and the J segment 5 bases; nucleotides outside the gene matches: 5. The CDR3 is 14 amino acids. The CDR3 DNA reads TGTGCCAGCAGCTTACAGGGGGATTGGTATGGCTACACCTTC. Amino acid sequence: CASSLQGDWYGYTF.

The genes are TRBV5-1 and TRBJ1-1, with D possibly TRBD1 on 5 matching bases. This CDR3 has 14 amino acids. In germline, CDR1 is SGHRS, CDR2 YFSETQ. V dropped 4 bases and J dropped 0 bases, with 10 bases sitting between them. The CDR3 protein is CASSPDSLNTEAFF. CDR3 nucleotide sequence: TGCGCCAGCAGCCCCGACAGCTTGAACACTGAAGCTTTCTTT.

This clone has just a few counts. The rearrangement joins TRBV19 to TRBJ1-5; 11 bases are shared with TRBD1. Germline CDR1 LNHDA, CDR2 SQIVND (reference sequence). V dropped 8 bases and J dropped 7; count of bases not matched to a gene: 10. The CDR3 has 15 residues. This chain's CDR3 is CASGDLGQGGQPQHF. The CDR3 DNA reads as TGTGCCAGTGGCGATCTGGGACAGGGGGGGCAGCCCCAGCATTTT.

CDR3 in DNA: TGCGCCAGCAGCCTCCAGGGACTAGCGGGAGGGGTCTCTGGGGCCAACGTCCTGACTTTC. Translating it yields CASSLQGLAGGVSGANVLTF. V usage is TRBV5-1 and J usage is TRBJ2-6; 16 nucleotides line up with TRBD2. Trimming at V came to 4 bases and at J to 0 bases, leaving 7 bases not matched to a gene. The CDR3 contains 20 residues. Germline assignment: CDR1 SGHRS and CDR2 YFSETQ.

As DNA, the CDR3 is TGTGCCAGCAAGGTCAGGGCCTCCTACGAGCAGTACTTC. This sequence encodes CASKVRASYEQYF. V gene TRBV6-5 combines with J gene TRBJ2-7, with D maybe TRBD1 (5 bases). The V gene lost 7 bases and the J gene lost 0 bases, with 10 bases spanning the gap. The CDR3 extends over 13 amino acids. The germline V gene encodes CDR1 MNHEY and CDR2 SVGAGI.

The chain recombines TRBV19 with TRBJ1-5; TRBD1 agrees at 7 bases. The germline gives CDR1 LNHDA, CDR2 SQIVND (reference sequence). With 5 bases clipped from V and 0 bases from J, the junction kept 7 bases outside the gene matches. CDR3 length: 16 amino acids. The CDR3 nucleotides are TGTGCCAGTAGTCGGGGACAGCCGAATAGCAATCAGCCCCAGCATTTT. It translates to CASSRGQPNSNQPQHF.

The rearrangement joins TRBV11-3 to TRBJ1-1; tentatively, D is TRBD1 (6 bases). Trimming cost V 6 bases and J 3 bases, with 11 bases left between them. The germline gives CDR1 SGHNT, CDR2 YENEEA. This CDR3 region has 13 residues. DNA of the CDR3: TGTGCCAGCAGAGGTGAGGGGGACACTGAAGCTTTCTTT. Its protein is CASRGEGDTEAFF.

The chain combines TRBV19 with TRBJ1-6; perhaps TRBD1 as D (6 bases). V lost 6 bases to trimming and J lost 10 bases, with 13 bases between them. CDR3 length equals 13 residues. CDR1 LNHDA and CDR2 SQIVND come from the germline V gene (reference sequence). The CDR3 coding sequence is TGTGCCAGTAGCCAGGGGTATGAATCACCCCTCCACTTT. It encodes CASSQGYESPLHF.

This chain uses TRBV5-1 with TRBJ2-7; TRBD2 is a possible D gene (5 bases). The CDR3 is 15 amino acids. CDR1 is SGHRS, CDR2 YFSETQ, per germline. Trimming removed 1 base from V and 0 bases from J, with 11 bases in between. The CDR3 region is CASSLNGRASYEQYF. The CDR3 DNA reads TGCGCCAGCAGCTTGAATGGGCGGGCCTCCTACGAGCAGTACTTC.

There are a few counts of this clone. The chain uses TRBV4-1 and TRBJ2-5; D perhaps matches TRBD1 (5 bases). V was clipped by 0 bases and J by 5 bases, with 10 bases between them. The CDR3 runs 14 residues. Germline V lookup: CDR1 MGHRA, CDR2 YSYEKL. The CDR3 loop reads CASSQDWAGETQYF. The CDR3, as DNA: TGCGCCAGCAGCCAAGACTGGGCAGGGGAGACCCAGTACTTC.

CDR3 in amino acids: CASSDDRGYGTEAFF. CDR3 sequence (DNA): TGCGCCAGCAGCGACGACAGGGGCTACGGCACTGAAGCTTTCTTT. The chain recombines TRBV5-1 with TRBJ1-1; 8 bases agree with TRBD1. This CDR3 contains 15 residues. The germline V gene encodes CDR1 SGHRS and CDR2 YFSETQ. Losses at the gene ends were 4 bases for V and 4 bases for J; bases not matched to a gene: 9. The full variable domain, completed using reference TRBV5-1 and TRBJ1-1, is KAGVTQTPRYLIKTRGQQVTLSCSPISGHRSVSWYQQTPGQGLQFLFEYFSETQRNKGNFPGRFSGRQFSNSRSEMNVSTLELGDSALYLCASSDDRGYGTEAFFGQGTRLTVV.

The chain employs TRBV20-1 and TRBJ1-1; a possible D gene is TRBD1 (6 bases). Trimming took off 3 bases at V and 4 bases at J, with 12 bases between the two ends. Germline CDR1 DFQATT, CDR2 SNEGSKA (reference sequence). The CDR3 length is 13 residues. CDR3 protein: CSASFTGFTEAFF. In DNA form, the CDR3 reads TGCAGTGCTAGTTTTACAGGGTTCACTGAAGCTTTCTTT.

This chain links TRBV9 with TRBJ1-6; 11 bases align to TRBD1. The CDR3 sequence is 16 residues long. CDR1 is SGDLS, CDR2 YYNGEE, per germline. With V trimmed by 4 bases and J by 7 bases, 7 bases remained unmatched. The CDR3 protein is CASSRGQGVGNSPLHF. The CDR3 DNA reads as TGTGCCAGCAGCCGGGGACAGGGGGTTGGCAATTCACCCCTCCACTTT.

This clone was found once. This chain connects TRBV6-1 to TRBJ2-3, with TRBD2 matching 12 bases. V was clipped by 0 bases and J by 4 bases; unmatched bases: 5. Germline CDR1 MNHNS, CDR2 SASEGT. This CDR3 region has 17 residues. The DNA for the CDR3 is TGTGCCAGCAGTGAAGCCTCACTAGCGGGAGGAGCAGATACGCAGTATTTT. It translates to CASSEASLAGGADTQYF.